Following are 6 T cell receptor beta chains from one sample sequenced in a study of T cells in Graves' hyperthyroidism and ophthalmopathy. The source material, RNA transcripts, was used to amplify TCR beta CDR3 regions. Using the HTBI primer set, a first-round RT-PCR was run on the TCR CDR3. TCRdb passed the multiplex PCR reads through MiXCR, listing each CDR3 protein once. The sample includes a few hundred thousand distinct CDR3 sequences, around 46% of them seen just once. The source material was peripheral blood or thyroid tissue (not recorded which). The receptor set was obtained from an adult woman with Graves' disease, either hyperthyroidism or ophthalmopathy (not recorded which).

This clonotype was observed a few times. The V and J genes are TRBV20-1 and TRBJ1-6; D uncertain. CDR1 and CDR2 (germline): DFQATT, SNEGSKA (reference sequence). The germline V and J ends were trimmed by 2 bases and 9 bases, with 11 bases remaining between them. This CDR3 has 13 amino acids. CDR3 sequence reads: CSARPRVGSPLHF. The CDR3, as DNA: TGCAGTGCTAGACCCCGAGTGGGTTCACCCCTCCACTTT.

The chain employs TRBV7-2 and TRBJ2-7; 7 bases line up with TRBD1. Germline V CDR1 and CDR2: SGHTA, FQGNSA. The CDR3 is 15 residues long. The V segment lost 11 bases and the J segment 0 bases; nucleotides outside the gene matches: 13. The CDR3 spells CASRTGTESSYEQYF. Written as DNA, the CDR3 is TGTGCCTCCCGTACCGGGACAGAAAGCTCCTACGAGCAGTACTTC. Full variable domain (remainder filled in from reference TRBV7-2 and TRBJ2-7): GAGVSQSPSNKVTEKGKDVELRCDPISGHTALYWYRQSLGQGLEFLIYFQGNSAPDKSGLPSDRFSAERTGGSVSTLTIQRTQQEDSAVYLCASRTGTESSYEQYFGPGTRLTVT.

This clonotype was seen ten or more times. This chain joins TRBV7-6 and TRBJ1-1; 8 nucleotides match TRBD1. Germline V gives CDR1 SGHVS, CDR2 FNYEAQ. The CDR3 consists of 15 residues. V dropped 5 bases and J dropped 4; count of bases not matched to a gene: 9. The CDR3 sequence: CASSPPGQGATEAFF. The CDR3 DNA is TGTGCCAGCAGCCCCCCCGGGCAGGGGGCCACTGAAGCTTTCTTT. The whole variable domain, remainder taken from reference TRBV7-6 and TRBJ1-1, is GAGVSQSPRYKVTKRGQDVALRCDPISGHVSLYWYRQALGQGPEFLTYFNYEAQQDKSGLPNDRFSAERPEGSISTLTIQRTEQRDSAMYRCASSPPGQGATEAFFGQGTRLTVV.

This clonotype has at least ten counts. The chain couples TRBV20-1 to TRBJ2-7; 7 nucleotides match TRBD2. The V segment lost 0 bases and the J segment 9 bases; nucleotides outside the gene matches: 14. The CDR3 is 15 amino acids. Germline V lookup: CDR1 DFQATT, CDR2 SNEGSKA (reference sequence). This chain's CDR3 is CSARDPKAGPSAQYF. In DNA form, the CDR3 reads TGCAGTGCTAGAGACCCTAAAGCGGGACCCTCAGCGCAGTACTTC.

This clonotype was recorded many times. This chain joins TRBV4-1 and TRBJ2-2; a weak D match, TRBD1 (6 bases). V was pared by 3 bases and J by 0 bases, with 14 bases between. This CDR3 spans 17 amino acids. Germline CDR1 is MGHRA and CDR2 is YSYEKL. The CDR3 DNA reads as TGCGCCAGCAGCCATCGAGACAGGCAAACGAACACCGGGGAGCTGTTTTTT. Encoded protein: CASSHRDRQTNTGELFF.

The gene calls are TRBV10-3 and TRBJ1-1, with D possibly being TRBD1 (5 bases). CDR3 length equals 14 residues. Deletions cut 8 bases from V and 1 base from J, with 14 bases between. Germline V gene data show CDR1 as ENHRY and CDR2 as SYGVKD. The chain's CDR3 is CAIGAGTGNTEAFF. CDR3 DNA sequence: TGTGCCATCGGGGCTGGGACTGGGAACACTGAAGCTTTCTTT.